The text below deals with one T cell receptor (beta chain). Antigen specificity is unknown. This sample was taken from a study of T cell responses to AZD1222 COVID-19 vaccine. Overall study results and limits: Baseline antibody screening turned up just six seropositive AZD1222 recipients.

V was pared by 3 bases and J by 6 bases, with 14 bases between. This CDR3 contains 14 residues. The germline CDR1 and CDR2 sequences are KGHSH and LQKENI. The table came from immunoSEQ multiplex PCR; TCRdb's copy has only in-frame clones and leaves some out. This table holds roughly 130,000 clones, 80% to 90% found once. The TCR sequence derives from an adult in good health. This material consisted of peripheral blood, taken on day 0 of AZD1222 vaccination. V usage is TRBV18 and J usage is TRBJ2-5, with D possibly TRBD2 on 5 matching bases. The CDR3 region has the DNA TGTGCCAGCTCACCGAGGGAAGTTGTGAAGACCCAGTACTTC. Translating gives CASSPREVVKTQYF.